The T cell receptor beta chain under discussion was sequenced for a study of blood T cell repertoires in COVID-19. The germline V gene encodes CDR1 LGHDT and CDR2 YNNKEL (reference sequence). This CDR3 is built from 13 residues. Trimming removed 8 bases at V and 9 bases at J, with 19 bases between. Using immunoSEQ multiplex PCR, the repertoire was profiled, and TCRdb retains in-frame clones only, with some absent. The repertoire holds 230,000 or so clones, around 81% seen once, with approximately 7.5% in the top ten. Material for sequencing was peripheral blood. The receptor was isolated from a woman of 80 years or more with COVID-19, enrolled during active disease. The rearrangement uses TRBV3-1 (or the pseudogene TRBV3-2) and TRBJ1-2; D gene ambiguous. The CDR3 bases are TGTGCCAGCGGGAGCACAGCCTCTAGGAGCTACACCTTC. It is translated as CASGSTASRSYTF.